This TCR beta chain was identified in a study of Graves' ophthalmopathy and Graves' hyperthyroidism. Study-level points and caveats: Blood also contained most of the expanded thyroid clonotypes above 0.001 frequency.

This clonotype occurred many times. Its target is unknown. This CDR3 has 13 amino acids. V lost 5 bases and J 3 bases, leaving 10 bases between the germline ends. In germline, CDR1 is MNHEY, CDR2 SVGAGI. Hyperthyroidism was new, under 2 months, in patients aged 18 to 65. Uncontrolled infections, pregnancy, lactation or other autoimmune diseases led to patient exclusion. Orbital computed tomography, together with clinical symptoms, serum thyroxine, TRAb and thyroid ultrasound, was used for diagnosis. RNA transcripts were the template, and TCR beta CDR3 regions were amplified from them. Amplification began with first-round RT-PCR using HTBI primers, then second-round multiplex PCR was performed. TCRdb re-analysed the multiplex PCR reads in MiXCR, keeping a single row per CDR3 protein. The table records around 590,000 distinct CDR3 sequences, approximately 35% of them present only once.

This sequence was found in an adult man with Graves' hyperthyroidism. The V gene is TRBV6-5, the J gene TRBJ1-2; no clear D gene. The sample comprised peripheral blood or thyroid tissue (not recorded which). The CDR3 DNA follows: TGTGCCAGCAGTCATACAGTGGACTATGGCTACACCTTC. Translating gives CASSHTVDYGYTF.